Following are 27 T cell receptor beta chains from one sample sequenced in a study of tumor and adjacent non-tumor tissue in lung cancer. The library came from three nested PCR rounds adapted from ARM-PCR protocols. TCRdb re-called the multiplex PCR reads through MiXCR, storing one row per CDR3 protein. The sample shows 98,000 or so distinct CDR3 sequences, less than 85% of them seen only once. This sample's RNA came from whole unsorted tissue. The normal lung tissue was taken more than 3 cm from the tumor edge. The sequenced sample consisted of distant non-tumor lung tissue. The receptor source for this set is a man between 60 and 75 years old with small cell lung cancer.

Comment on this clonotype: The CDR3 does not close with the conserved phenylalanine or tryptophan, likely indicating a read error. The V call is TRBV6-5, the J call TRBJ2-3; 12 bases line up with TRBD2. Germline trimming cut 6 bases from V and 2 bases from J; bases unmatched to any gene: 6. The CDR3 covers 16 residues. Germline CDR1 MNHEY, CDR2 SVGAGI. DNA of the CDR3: TGTGCCAGCAGACGACTAGCGGGAGAATCCACAGATACGCAGTATTAT. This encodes CASRRLAGESTDTQYY.

CDR3 in amino acids: CASSEQGVPANTQYF. Here the CDR3 DNA reads TGCGCCAGCAGCGAACAGGGCGTCCCTGCAAATACGCAGTATTTT. The rearrangement links TRBV5-1 to TRBJ2-3; weak D call: TRBD1 (6 bases). Germline loops: CDR1 SGHRS, CDR2 YFSETQ. Trimming took off 4 bases at V and 7 bases at J, with 19 bases between the two ends. The CDR3 spans 15 residues.

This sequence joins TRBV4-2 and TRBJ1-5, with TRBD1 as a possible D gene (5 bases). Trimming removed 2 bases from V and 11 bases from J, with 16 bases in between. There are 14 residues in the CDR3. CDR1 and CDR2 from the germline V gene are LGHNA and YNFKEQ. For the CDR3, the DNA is TGTGCCAGCAGCCAAAACGGTGGGGACCAGGCCCAGCATTTT. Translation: CASSQNGGDQAQHF.

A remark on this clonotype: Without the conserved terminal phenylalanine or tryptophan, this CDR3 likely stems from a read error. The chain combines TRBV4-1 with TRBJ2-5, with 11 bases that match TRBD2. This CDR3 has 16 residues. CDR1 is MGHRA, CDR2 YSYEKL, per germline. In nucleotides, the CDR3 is TGCGCCAACAGCCTAAACCCGGGACTAGCGGAAGAGACCCAGTACTCC. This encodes CANSLNPGLAEETQYS.

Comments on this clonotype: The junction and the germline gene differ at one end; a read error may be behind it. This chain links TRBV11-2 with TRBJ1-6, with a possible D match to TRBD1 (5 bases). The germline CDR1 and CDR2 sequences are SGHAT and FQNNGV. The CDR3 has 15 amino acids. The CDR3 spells CTSSLEGPDYSPLHF. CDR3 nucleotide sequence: TGTACCAGCAGCTTAGAGGGGCCCGACTATTCACCTCTCCACTTT.

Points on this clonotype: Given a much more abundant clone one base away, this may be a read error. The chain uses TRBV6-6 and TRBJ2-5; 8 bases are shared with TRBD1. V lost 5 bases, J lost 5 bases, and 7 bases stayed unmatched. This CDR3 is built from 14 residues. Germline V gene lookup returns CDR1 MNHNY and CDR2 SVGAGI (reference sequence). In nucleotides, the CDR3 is TGTGCCAGCAGTCGACAGGGGATGTATGAGACCCAGTACTTC. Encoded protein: CASSRQGMYETQYF.

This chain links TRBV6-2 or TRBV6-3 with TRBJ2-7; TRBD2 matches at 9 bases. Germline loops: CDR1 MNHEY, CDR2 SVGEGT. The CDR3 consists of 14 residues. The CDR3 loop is CVSRRTSATYQQYV. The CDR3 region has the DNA TGTGTCAGCAGGAGGACTAGCGCAACCTACCAGCAGTACGTC.

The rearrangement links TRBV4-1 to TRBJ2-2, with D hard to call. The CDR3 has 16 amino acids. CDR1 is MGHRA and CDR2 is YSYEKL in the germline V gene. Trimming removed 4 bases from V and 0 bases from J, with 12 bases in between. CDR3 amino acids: CASSPLLDTNTGELFF. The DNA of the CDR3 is TGCGCCAGCAGCCCCCTATTGGATACGAACACCGGGGAGCTGTTTTTT.

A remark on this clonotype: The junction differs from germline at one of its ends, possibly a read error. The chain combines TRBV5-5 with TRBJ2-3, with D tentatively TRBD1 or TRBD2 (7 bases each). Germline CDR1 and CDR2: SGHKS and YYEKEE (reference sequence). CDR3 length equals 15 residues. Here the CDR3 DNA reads TGTGTCAGCAGCTTGGCAGGGGAGGGGACAGTTACGCAGTATTTT. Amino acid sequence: CVSSLAGEGTVTQYF.

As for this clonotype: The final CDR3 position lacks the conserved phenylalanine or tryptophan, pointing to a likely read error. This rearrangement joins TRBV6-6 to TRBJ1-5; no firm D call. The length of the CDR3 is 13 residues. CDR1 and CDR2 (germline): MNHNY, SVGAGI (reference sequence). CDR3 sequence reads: CASSYQDKGPQHI. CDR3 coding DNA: TGTGCCAGTAGTTACCAAGACAAGGGGCCCCAGCATATT.

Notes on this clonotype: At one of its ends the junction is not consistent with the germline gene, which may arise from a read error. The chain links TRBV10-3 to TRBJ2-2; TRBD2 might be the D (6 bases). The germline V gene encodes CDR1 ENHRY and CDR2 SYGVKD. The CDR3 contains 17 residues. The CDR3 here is CAISEGSGLTGAGGLFF. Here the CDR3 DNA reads TGTGCCATCAGTGAAGGCTCAGGACTAACGGGAGCCGGGGGGCTGTTTTTT.

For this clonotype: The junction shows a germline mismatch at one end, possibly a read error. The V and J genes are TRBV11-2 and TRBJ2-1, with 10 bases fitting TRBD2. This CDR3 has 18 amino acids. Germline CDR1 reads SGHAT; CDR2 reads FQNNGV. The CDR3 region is CTSSLGVAGGYYYNEWFF. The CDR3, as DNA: TGTACCAGCAGCTTAGGAGTAGCGGGAGGCTACTACTACAATGAGTGGTTCTTC. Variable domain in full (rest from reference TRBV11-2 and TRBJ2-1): EAGVAQSPRYKIIEKRQSVAFWCNPISGHATLYWYQQILGQGPKLLIQFQNNGVVDDSQLPKDRFSAERLKGVDSTLKIQPAKLEDSAVYLCTSSLGVAGGYYYNEWFFGPGTRLTVL.

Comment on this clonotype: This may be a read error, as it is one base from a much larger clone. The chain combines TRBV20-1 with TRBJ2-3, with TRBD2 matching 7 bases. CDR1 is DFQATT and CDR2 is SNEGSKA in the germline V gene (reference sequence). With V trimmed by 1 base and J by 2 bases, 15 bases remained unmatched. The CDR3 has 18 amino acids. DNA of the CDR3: TGCAGTGCTAGAGGGGACCGCGCGGCAGCGGGACCCACAGATACGCAGTATTTT. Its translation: CSARGDRAAAGPTDTQYF.

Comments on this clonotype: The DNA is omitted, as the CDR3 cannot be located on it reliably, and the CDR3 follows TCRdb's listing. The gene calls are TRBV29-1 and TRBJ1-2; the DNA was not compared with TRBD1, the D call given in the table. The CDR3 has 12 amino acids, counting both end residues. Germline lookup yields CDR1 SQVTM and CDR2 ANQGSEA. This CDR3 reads CSGGQGDYGCIF.

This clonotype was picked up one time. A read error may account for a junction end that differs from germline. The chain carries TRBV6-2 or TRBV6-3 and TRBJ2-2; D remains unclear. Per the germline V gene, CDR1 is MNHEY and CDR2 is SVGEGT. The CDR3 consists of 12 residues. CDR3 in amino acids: CVSRTTSGELFF. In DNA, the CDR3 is TGTGTCAGCAGAACCACAAGCGGGGAGCTGTTTTTT.

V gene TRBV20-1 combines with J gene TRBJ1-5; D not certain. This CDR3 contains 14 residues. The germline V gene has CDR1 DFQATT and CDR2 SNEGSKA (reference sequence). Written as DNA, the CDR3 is TGCACTGCGAAGACGGCGGGTGTAGATCGGCCCCAGCATTTT. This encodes CTAKTAGVDRPQHF.

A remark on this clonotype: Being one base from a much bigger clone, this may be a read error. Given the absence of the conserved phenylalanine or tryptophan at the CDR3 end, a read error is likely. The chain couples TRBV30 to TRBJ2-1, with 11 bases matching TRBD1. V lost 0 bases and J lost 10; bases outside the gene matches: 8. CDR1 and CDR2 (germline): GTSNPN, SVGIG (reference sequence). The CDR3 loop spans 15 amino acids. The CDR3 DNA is TGTGCCTGGAGTGTCGGGGGACAGGGGGTCCGCGAGCAGTTCCTC. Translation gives CAWSVGGQGVREQFL.

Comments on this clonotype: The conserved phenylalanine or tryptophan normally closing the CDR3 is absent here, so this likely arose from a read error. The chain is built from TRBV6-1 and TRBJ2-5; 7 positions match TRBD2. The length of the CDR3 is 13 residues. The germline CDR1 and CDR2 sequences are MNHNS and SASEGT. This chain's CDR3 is CVSRRESVETQYS. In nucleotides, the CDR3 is TGTGTCAGCAGGCGGGAGTCGGTAGAGACCCAGTACTCC.

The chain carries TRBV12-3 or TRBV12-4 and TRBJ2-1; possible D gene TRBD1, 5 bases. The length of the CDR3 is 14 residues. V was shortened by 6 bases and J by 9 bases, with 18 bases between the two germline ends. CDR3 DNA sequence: TGTGCCAGCAGATTCGGTGGAAAAAGGGGTGAGCAGTTCTTC. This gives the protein CASRFGGKRGEQFF.

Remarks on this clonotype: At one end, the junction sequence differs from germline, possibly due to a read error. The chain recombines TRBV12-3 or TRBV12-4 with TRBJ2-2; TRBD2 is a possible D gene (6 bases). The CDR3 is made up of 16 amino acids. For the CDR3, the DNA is TGTGCCAGCTGTTTAGCGGTATGGAGTCCAACCGGGGAGCTGTTTTTT. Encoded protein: CASCLAVWSPTGELFF.

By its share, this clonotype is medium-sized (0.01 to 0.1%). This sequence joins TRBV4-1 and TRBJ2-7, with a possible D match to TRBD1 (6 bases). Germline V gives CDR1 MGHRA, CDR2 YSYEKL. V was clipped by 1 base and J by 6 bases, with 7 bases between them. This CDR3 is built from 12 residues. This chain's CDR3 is CASSQGGGEQYV. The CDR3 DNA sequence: TGCGCCAGCAGCCAAGGAGGGGGCGAGCAGTACGTC.

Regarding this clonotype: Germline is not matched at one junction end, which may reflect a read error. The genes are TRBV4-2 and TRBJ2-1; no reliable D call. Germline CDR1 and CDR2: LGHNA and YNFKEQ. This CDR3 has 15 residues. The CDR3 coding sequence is TGTGTCAGCAGCAAAGTCGGCCGCCCGTACAATGAGCAGTTCTTC. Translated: CVSSKVGRPYNEQFF.

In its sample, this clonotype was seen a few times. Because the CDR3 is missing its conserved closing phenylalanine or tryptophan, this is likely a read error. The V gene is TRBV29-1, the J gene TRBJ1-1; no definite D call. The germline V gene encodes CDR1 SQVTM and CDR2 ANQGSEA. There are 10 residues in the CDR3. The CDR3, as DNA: TGCAGCGCCATGAACAGTGAAGCTTTCGTT. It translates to CSAMNSEAFV.

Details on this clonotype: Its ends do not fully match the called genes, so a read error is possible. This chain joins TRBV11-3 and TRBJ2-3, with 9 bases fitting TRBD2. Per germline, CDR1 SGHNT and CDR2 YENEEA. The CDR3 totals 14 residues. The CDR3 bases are TGTTCCAGAAGTCAGCGGGAGGAGTGGGATACGCAGTACTTT. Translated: CSRSQREEWDTQYF.

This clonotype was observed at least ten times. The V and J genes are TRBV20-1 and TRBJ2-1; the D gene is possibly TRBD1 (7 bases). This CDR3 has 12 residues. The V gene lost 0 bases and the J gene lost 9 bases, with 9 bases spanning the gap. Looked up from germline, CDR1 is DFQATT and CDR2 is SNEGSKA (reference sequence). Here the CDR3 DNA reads TGCAGTGCTAGAGAGCAGGGGGGTGAGCAGTTCTTC. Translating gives CSAREQGGEQFF.

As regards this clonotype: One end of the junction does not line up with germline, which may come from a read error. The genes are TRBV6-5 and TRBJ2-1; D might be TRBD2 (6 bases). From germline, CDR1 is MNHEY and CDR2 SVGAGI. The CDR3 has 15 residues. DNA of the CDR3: TGTGCCAGCAGTTACACCGGGGGAGTGGGTAATGAGCAATTCTTC. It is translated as CASSYTGGVGNEQFF.

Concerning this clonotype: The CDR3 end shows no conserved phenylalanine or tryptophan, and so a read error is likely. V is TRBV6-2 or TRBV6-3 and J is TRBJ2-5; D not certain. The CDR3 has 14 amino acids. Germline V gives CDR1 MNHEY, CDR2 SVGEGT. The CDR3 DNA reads TGTCCCAGCAGTTACGCCGGAGACCCAGAGACCCAGTACCTT. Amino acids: CPSSYAGDPETQYL.